Following are 18 T cell receptor beta chains from one sample sequenced in a study of cytomegalovirus exposure and HLA in healthy donors. The PCR had 60 Vbeta and 13 Jbeta primers. Libraries were prepared by immunoSEQ multiplex PCR; TCRdb keeps only in-frame clonotypes and omits some of them. The sample holds fewer than 350,000 clones; about 90% are singletons and the top ten take 2% to 3%. The sample comprised PBMCs. The receptor source for this set is a woman between 18 and 30 years old in good health and CMV-seronegative.

This clone appeared a single time. The chain employs TRBV7-9 and TRBJ2-1, with D possibly matching TRBD2 (5 bases). The CDR3 loop spans 14 amino acids. Germline V CDR1 and CDR2: SEHNR, FQNEAQ (reference sequence). Trimming shortened V by 8 bases and J by 8 bases, and 19 bases separated the two germline ends. The CDR3 nucleotides read TGTGCCAGCCCCACGGCGGGTCTAGTTGATGAGCAGTTCTTC. The encoded protein is CASPTAGLVDEQFF.

The chain joins TRBV4-1 to TRBJ1-2; unclear D gene. CDR1 is MGHRA and CDR2 is YSYEKL in the germline V gene. The germline V and J ends were trimmed by 1 base and 0 bases, with 18 bases remaining between them. The CDR3 has 18 amino acids. In nucleotides, the CDR3 is TGCGCCAGCAGCCAAGCACGGGTTTTAGGCTTTACTAACTATGGCTACACCTTC. The encoded protein is CASSQARVLGFTNYGYTF.

This chain connects TRBV7-9 to TRBJ2-7; no reliable D call. In germline, CDR1 is SEHNR, CDR2 FQNEAQ (reference sequence). Trimming cost V 7 bases and J 3 bases, with 7 bases left between them. There are 11 residues in the CDR3. Written as DNA, the CDR3 is TGTGCCAGCACCCTAAACTACGAGCAGTACTTC. Protein sequence: CASTLNYEQYF. The whole variable domain, remainder taken from reference TRBV7-9 and TRBJ2-7, is DTGVSQNPRHKITKRGQNVTFRCDPISEHNRLYWYRQTLGQGPEFLTYFQNEAQLEKSRLLSDRFSAERPKGSFSTLEIQRTEQGDSAMYLCASTLNYEQYFGPGTRLTVT.

The chain recombines TRBV7-9 with TRBJ2-7; 9 bases are a match to TRBD1. The CDR3 runs 17 residues. Germline lookup yields CDR1 SEHNR and CDR2 FQNEAQ (reference sequence). With 5 bases clipped from V and 3 bases from J, the junction kept 14 bases outside the gene matches. CDR3 protein: CASSAVSNRGPFYEQYF. The CDR3 DNA follows: TGTGCCAGCAGCGCAGTTTCTAACAGGGGGCCATTCTACGAGCAGTACTTC.

The chain carries TRBV9 and TRBJ2-3; D is uncertain. Germline CDR1 reads SGDLS; CDR2 reads YYNGEE. The V gene lost 0 bases and the J gene lost 7 bases, with 9 bases spanning the gap. CDR3 length: 13 amino acids. The CDR3 nucleotides are TGTGCCAGCAGCGTAGGCGCAGGCCATACGCAGTATTTT. This codes for CASSVGAGHTQYF.

The chain carries TRBV6-5 and TRBJ2-5; TRBD1 matches at 10 bases. The CDR3 covers 16 residues. The germline V gene has CDR1 MNHEY and CDR2 SVGAGI. V shed 2 bases, J shed 3 bases, and the junction held 6 bases outside the gene matches. CDR3 sequence (DNA): TGTGCCAGCAGTTACCAGGACAGGGGGGGTGAAGAGACCCAGTACTTC. This encodes CASSYQDRGGEETQYF.

This chain links TRBV5-1 with TRBJ2-5, with 7 positions matching TRBD2. Germline assignment: CDR1 SGHRS and CDR2 YFSETQ. Unmatched junction bases numbered 5, after V lost 4 bases and J lost 5 bases. There are 13 residues in the CDR3. CDR3 DNA sequence: TGCGCCAGCAGCCCGGGGAGGGGTGAGACCCAGTACTTC. It is translated as CASSPGRGETQYF.

The rearrangement links TRBV7-6 to TRBJ2-6, with TRBD2 matching over 10 bases. Trimming took 6 bases from V and 2 from J; bases not matched to a gene: 1. Per the germline V gene, CDR1 is SGHVS and CDR2 is FNYEAQ. The CDR3 sequence is 15 residues long. In DNA form, the CDR3 reads TGTGCCAGCAGAGCGGGGGGGACTGGGGCCAACGTCCTGACTTTC. This codes for CASRAGGTGANVLTF.

CDR3 bases: TGTGCCAGCAGTTACGGGACAGGGTATTCCCGGGAGCTGTTTTTT. This translates into CASSYGTGYSRELFF. This chain connects TRBV27 to TRBJ2-2; 9 nucleotides agree with TRBD1. The germline V gene encodes CDR1 MNHEY and CDR2 SMNVEV (reference sequence). The CDR3 spans 15 residues. Trimming took 4 bases from V and 9 from J; bases not matched to a gene: 9.

The rearrangement links TRBV25-1 to TRBJ1-1, with unresolved D. Trimming removed 5 bases from V and 1 base from J, with 8 bases in between. Germline V gives CDR1 MGHDK, CDR2 SYGVNS. The CDR3 length is 13 residues. The chain's CDR3 is CASSLATNTEAFF. The DNA for the CDR3 is TGTGCCAGCAGTTTGGCAACGAACACTGAAGCTTTCTTT.

This chain joins TRBV5-4 and TRBJ2-1, with 12 positions matching TRBD1. The CDR3 length is 16 residues. Germline V lookup: CDR1 SGHNT, CDR2 YYREEE (reference sequence). V lost 3 bases, J lost 9 bases, and 10 bases stayed unmatched. CDR3 bases: TGTGCCAGCAGCTCCCCGGGACAGGGGGCGAGAGTTGAGCAGTTCTTC. As protein: CASSSPGQGARVEQFF.

This rearrangement joins TRBV7-6 to TRBJ2-2; TRBD1 might be the D (5 bases). Germline CDR1 reads SGHVS; CDR2 reads FNYEAQ. The CDR3 is 15 residues long. Deletions cut 3 bases from V and 6 bases from J, with 14 bases between. The CDR3 DNA reads as TGTGCCAGCAGCTTCCTAGGCGACAGCCCCGGGGAGCTGTTTTTT. It is translated as CASSFLGDSPGELFF.

With respect to this clone: Distinct nucleotide sequences in the sample also encode this CDR3. This rearrangement joins TRBV5-4 to TRBJ2-3; D possibly corresponds to TRBD2 (7 bases). The CDR3 has 15 amino acids. V was cut by 0 bases and J by 3 bases, with 11 bases left in between. The germline V gene encodes CDR1 SGHNT and CDR2 YYREEE (reference sequence). As DNA, the CDR3 is TGTGCCAGCAGCTTGGGGGGGGGCCGAACAGATACGCAGTATTTT. Its protein product is CASSLGGGRTDTQYF. Looking up the rest from reference TRBV5-4 and TRBJ2-3 gives the full variable domain: ETGVTQSPTHLIKTRGQQVTLRCSSQSGHNTVSWYQQALGQGPQFIFQYYREEENGRGNFPPRFSGLQFPNYSSELNVNALELDDSALYLCASSLGGGRTDTQYFGPGTRLTVL.

The chain carries TRBV15 and TRBJ2-3; D is perhaps TRBD1 (6 bases). Germline V gene sequence: CDR1 LNHNV, CDR2 YYDKDF (reference sequence). The CDR3 loop spans 17 amino acids. V lost 0 bases and J 4 bases, leaving 17 bases between the germline ends. The chain's CDR3 is CATSRDRTEELPDTQYF. CDR3 nucleotides: TGTGCCACCAGCAGAGATCGGACAGAGGAGCTACCAGATACGCAGTATTTT.

The chain combines TRBV7-9 with TRBJ1-4, with TRBD1 matching 7 bases. The CDR3 contains 15 residues. Germline V gene data show CDR1 as SEHNR and CDR2 as FQNEAQ (reference sequence). The trim removed 0 bases at V and 8 bases at J, leaving 6 bases unmatched. The CDR3 DNA reads as TGTGCCAGCAGCTTAGCAAGGGGGCTGGGAGAAAAACTGTTTTTT. Translating gives CASSLARGLGEKLFF.

The chain carries TRBV5-5 and TRBJ2-7, with D possibly matching TRBD2 (6 bases). The germline V gene encodes CDR1 SGHKS and CDR2 YYEKEE (reference sequence). The V end lost 2 bases, the J end lost 9 bases, and 12 bases lay between the germline ends. The CDR3 totals 12 residues. CDR3 nucleotides: TGTGCCAGCAGCTTCGAGGGAGCGGGGCAGTACTTC. Amino acids: CASSFEGAGQYF.

Notes on this clone: The same CDR3 arises from other DNA sequences in this sample as well. The V and J genes are TRBV5-1 and TRBJ2-5, with D unresolved. Trimming left V 0 bases short and J 3 bases short, with 6 bases between. The CDR3 extends over 13 amino acids. Germline values: CDR1 SGHRS, CDR2 YFSETQ. CDR3 DNA: TGCGCCAGCAGCTTGGGGCAGAAAGAGACCCAGTACTTC. Amino acids: CASSLGQKETQYF.

The gene calls are TRBV5-4 and TRBJ2-5; D is unresolved. The CDR3 consists of 13 residues. Germline CDR1 and CDR2: SGHNT and YYREEE (reference sequence). V shed 0 bases and J shed 2 bases, with 5 bases lying between them. CDR3 region: CASSLGEQETQYF. DNA for the CDR3: TGTGCCAGCAGCTTGGGAGAGCAAGAGACCCAGTACTTC.